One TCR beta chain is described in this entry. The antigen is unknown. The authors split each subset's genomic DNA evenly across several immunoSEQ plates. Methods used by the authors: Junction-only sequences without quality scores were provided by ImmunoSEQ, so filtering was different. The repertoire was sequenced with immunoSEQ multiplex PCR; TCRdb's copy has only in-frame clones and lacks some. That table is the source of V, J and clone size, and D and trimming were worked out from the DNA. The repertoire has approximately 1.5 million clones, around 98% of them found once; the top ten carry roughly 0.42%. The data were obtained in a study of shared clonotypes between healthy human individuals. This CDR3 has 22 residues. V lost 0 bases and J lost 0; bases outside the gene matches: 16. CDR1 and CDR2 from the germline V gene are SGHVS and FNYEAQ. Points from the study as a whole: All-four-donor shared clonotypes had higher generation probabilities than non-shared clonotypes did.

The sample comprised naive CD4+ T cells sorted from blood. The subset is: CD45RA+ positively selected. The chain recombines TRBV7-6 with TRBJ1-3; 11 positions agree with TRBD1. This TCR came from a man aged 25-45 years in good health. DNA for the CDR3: TGTGCCAGCAGCTTAGCGAGTTTCTTGGACAGGGGGCGCCGAGGCTCTGGAAACACCATATATTTT. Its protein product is CASSLASFLDRGRRGSGNTIYF. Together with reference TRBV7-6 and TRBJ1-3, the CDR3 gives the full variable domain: GAGVSQSPRYKVTKRGQDVALRCDPISGHVSLYWYRQALGQGPEFLTYFNYEAQQDKSGLPNDRFSAERPEGSISTLTIQRTEQRDSAMYRCASSLASFLDRGRRGSGNTIYFGEGSWLTVV.